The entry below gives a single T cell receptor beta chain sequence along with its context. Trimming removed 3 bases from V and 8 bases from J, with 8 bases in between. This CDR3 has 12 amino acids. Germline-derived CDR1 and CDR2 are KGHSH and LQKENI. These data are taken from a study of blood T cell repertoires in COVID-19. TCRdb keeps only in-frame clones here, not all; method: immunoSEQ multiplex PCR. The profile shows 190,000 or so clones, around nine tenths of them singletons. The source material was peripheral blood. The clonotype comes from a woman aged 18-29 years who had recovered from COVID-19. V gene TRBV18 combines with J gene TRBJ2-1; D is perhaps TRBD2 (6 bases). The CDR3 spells CASSPDYYEQFF. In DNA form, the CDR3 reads TGTGCCAGCTCACCGGACTATTATGAGCAGTTCTTC.